This T cell receptor (beta chain) was sequenced during a study of blood T cell repertoires in COVID-19. The overall study: Sample material is recorded as cDNA or gDNA derived from T cells, B-cell-depleted T cells, or PBMCs.

V lost 7 bases, J lost 5 bases, and 5 bases stayed unmatched. Germline V gives CDR1 MNHEY, CDR2 SVGAGI. This CDR3 spans 13 amino acids. Sequencing was performed with immunoSEQ multiplex PCR; in TCRdb, only in-frame clones are kept and a portion is missing. The table has fewer than 350,000 clones, 88% seen once; the top ten hold approximately 8.8%. The sample taken for sequencing was peripheral blood. This clonotype was obtained from a man aged 18 to 30 with active or convalescent COVID-19. V and J are TRBV6-5 and TRBJ1-2, with TRBD1 identical over 9 bases. The CDR3 region is CASTPTGGYGYTF. In DNA, the CDR3 is TGTGCCAGCACCCCGACAGGGGGGTATGGCTACACCTTC.